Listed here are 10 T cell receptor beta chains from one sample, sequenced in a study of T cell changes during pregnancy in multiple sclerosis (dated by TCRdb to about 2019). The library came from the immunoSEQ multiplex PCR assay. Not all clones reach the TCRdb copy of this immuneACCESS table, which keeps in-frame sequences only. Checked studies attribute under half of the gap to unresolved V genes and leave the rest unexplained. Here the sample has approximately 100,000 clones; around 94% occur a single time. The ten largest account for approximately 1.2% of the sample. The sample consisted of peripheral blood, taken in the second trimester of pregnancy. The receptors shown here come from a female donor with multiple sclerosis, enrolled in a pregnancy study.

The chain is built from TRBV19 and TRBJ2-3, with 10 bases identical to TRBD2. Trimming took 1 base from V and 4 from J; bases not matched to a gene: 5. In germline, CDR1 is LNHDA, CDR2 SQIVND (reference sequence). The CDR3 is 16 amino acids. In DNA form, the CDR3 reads TGTGCCAGTAGTATAGCCCAGCGGGGGGGCTCAGATACGCAGTATTTT. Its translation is CASSIAQRGGSDTQYF.

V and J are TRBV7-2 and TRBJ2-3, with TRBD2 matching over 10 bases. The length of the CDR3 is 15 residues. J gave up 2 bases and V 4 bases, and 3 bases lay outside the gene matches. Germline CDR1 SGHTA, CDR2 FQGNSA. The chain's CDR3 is CASSSSGGVTDTQYF. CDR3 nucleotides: TGTGCCAGCAGCTCCAGCGGGGGGGTCACAGATACGCAGTATTTT.

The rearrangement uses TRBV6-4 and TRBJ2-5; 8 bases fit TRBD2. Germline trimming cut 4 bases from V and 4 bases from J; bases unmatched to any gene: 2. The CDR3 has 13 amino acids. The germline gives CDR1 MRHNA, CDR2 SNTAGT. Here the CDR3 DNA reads TGTGCCAGCAGTGTGGGACTAGGAGAGACCCAGTACTTC. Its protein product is CASSVGLGETQYF.

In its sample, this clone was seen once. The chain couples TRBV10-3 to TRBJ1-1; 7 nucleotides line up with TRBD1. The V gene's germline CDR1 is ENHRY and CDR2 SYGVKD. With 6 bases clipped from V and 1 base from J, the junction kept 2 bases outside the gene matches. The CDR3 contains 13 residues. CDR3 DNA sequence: TGTGCCATCAGGGACAGGACGAACACTGAAGCTTTCTTT. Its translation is CAIRDRTNTEAFF.

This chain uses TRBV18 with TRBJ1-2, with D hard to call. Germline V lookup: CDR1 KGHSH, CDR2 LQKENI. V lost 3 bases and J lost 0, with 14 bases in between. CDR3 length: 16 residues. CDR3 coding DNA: TGTGCCAGCTCACCCTTTACAGTTACCACTAACTATGGCTACACCTTC. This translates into CASSPFTVTTNYGYTF.

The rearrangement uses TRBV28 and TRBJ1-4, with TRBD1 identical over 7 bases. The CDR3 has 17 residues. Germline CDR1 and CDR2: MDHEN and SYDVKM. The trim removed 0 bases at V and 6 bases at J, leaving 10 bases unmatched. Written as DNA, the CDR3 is TGTGCCAGCAGTTTATGGGGCGCAGGGGGATTTTATGAAAAACTGTTTTTT. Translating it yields CASSLWGAGGFYEKLFF.

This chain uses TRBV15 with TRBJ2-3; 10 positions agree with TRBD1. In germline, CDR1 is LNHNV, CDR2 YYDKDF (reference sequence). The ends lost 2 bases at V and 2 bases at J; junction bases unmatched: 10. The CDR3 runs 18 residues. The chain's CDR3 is CATSRIYRDRGATDTQYF. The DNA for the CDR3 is TGTGCCACCAGCAGAATATACCGGGACAGGGGCGCCACAGATACGCAGTATTTT.

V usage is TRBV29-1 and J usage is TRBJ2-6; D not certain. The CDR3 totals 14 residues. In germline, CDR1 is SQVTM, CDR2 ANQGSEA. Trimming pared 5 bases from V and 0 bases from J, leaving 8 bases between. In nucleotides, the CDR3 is TGCAGCGTTAAGCCCAACTCTGGGGCCAACGTCCTGACTTTC. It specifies CSVKPNSGANVLTF.

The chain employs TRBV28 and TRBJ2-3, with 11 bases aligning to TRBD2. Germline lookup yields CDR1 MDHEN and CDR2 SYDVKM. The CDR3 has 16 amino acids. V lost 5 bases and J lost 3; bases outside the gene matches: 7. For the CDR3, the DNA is TGTGCCAGCAGTCCGCTAGCGGGAGGTTGGACAGATACGCAGTATTTT. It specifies CASSPLAGGWTDTQYF.

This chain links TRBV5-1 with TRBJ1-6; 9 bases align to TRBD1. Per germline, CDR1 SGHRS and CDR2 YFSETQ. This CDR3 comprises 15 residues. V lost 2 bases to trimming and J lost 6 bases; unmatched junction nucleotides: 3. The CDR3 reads CASSLGTGSNSPLHF. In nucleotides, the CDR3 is TGCGCCAGCAGCTTAGGGACAGGGTCTAATTCACCCCTCCACTTT. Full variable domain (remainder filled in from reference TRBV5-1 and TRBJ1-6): KAGVTQTPRYLIKTRGQQVTLSCSPISGHRSVSWYQQTPGQGLQFLFEYFSETQRNKGNFPGRFSGRQFSNSRSEMNVSTLELGDSALYLCASSLGTGSNSPLHFGNGTRLTVT.